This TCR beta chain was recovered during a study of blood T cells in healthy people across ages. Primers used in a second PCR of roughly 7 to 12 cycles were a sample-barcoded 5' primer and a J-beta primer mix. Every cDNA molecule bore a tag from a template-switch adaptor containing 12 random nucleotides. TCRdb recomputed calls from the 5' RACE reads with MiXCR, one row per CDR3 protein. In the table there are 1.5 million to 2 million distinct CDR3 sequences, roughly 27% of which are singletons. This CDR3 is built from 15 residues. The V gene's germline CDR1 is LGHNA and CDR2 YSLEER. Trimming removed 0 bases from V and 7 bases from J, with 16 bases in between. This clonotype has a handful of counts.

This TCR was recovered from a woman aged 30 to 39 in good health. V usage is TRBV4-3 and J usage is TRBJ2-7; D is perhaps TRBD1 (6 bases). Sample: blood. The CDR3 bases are TGCGCCAGCAGCCAAGATCACAGGGCGGTCGGAGAGCAGTACTTC. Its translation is CASSQDHRAVGEQYF.